This paragraph covers one TCR beta chain sequence. Sample treatment: preoperative locoregional IRX-2 cytokine immunotherapy. This phase Ib study tested locoregional IRX-2 cytokine immunotherapy given before surgery. Measured with immunoSEQ multiplex PCR; TCRdb has only the in-frame clones, and not every one. The sample consists of tens of thousands of clones, around 79% of them appearing once. The ends were cut back, 2 bases at V and 5 bases at J, with 27 bases in the middle. Germline-derived CDR1 and CDR2 are MNHGY and SAAAGT. This CDR3 comprises 19 residues. These data are taken from a study of preoperative IRX-2 immunotherapy in early breast cancer.

The source is a human donor with breast cancer. Sequenced here: lymph node tissue, sampled after IRX-2 immunotherapy. V gene TRBV6-8 combines with J gene TRBJ1-2; the D is unclear. As DNA, the CDR3 is TGTGCCAGCAGTTACGCACGAAGAAAGAGGACCCCCCTCATATATGGCTACACCTTC. Translation: CASSYARRKRTPLIYGYTF.